This TCR beta chain was identified during a study of Ad26.COV2.S vaccination and SARS-CoV-2 variants. Described treatment: roughly 20 received Ad26.COV2.S at low or high dose, single or two shots; 5 received placebo; per-sample allocation not given. Following the first vaccine or placebo injection, samples were taken on day 63. The protocol was immunoSEQ multiplex PCR, while the TCRdb copy is restricted to in-frame clones and leaves out a portion. The data hold approximately 460,000 clones, with 70% to 90% observed a single time. This CDR3 is 14 amino acids long. Per germline, CDR1 MGHRA and CDR2 YSYEKL. V was clipped by 0 bases and J by 8 bases, with 8 bases between them.

The material was peripheral blood, obtained in a trial of Ad26.COV2.S vaccine versus placebo. V is TRBV4-1 and J is TRBJ1-6, with unresolved D. This sequence was found in a person between 18 and 60 years old who received the Ad26.COV2.S COVID-19 vaccine or a placebo. CDR3 bases: TGCGCCAGCAGCCAAGAGGCGACGGATTCACCCCTCCACTTT. It encodes CASSQEATDSPLHF.